The 27 T cell receptor beta chains given below trace back to one sample, sequenced in a study of PD-1 blockade in classical Hodgkin lymphoma (dated by TCRdb to 2019 to 2021). The time point label corresponds to: cycle 2 day 1 (C2D1) of nivolumab. Relapse after autologous stem cell transplantation had occurred in all trial patients, and cohorts A, B and C were distinguished by prior brentuximab vedotin exposure. Libraries were prepared through the immunoSEQ multiplex PCR assay. As stored in TCRdb, this immuneACCESS dataset retains in-frame rearrangements with V and J assigned. A fraction of the clones does not appear; measured against another copy, unresolved V genes explain less than half of the discrepancy, and the remainder lacks a known reason. Present in this sample are tens of thousands of clones, about 82% of which were seen just once. Roughly 8.3% of the sample belongs to the ten largest clones.

The sample was peripheral blood mononuclear cells (PBMCs), taken before the second cycle of nivolumab. These receptor sequences come from a human donor with classical Hodgkin lymphoma.

CDR3 bases: TGCGCCAGCAGCCAAGACACTTCTCGAACAGCGTGGGCCACAGATACGCAGTATTTT. Protein: CASSQDTSRTAWATDTQYF. The chain employs TRBV4-3 and TRBJ2-3; D is unclear. This CDR3 has 19 amino acids. V was trimmed by 0 bases and J by 2 bases, leaving 21 bases between them. Germline CDR1 reads LGHNA; CDR2 reads YSLEER.

This chain uses TRBV5-1 with TRBJ1-1, with D perhaps TRBD1 (5 bases). Germline-derived CDR1 and CDR2 are SGHRS and YFSETQ. The ends were cut back, 2 bases at V and 1 base at J, with 6 bases in the middle. The CDR3 extends over 13 amino acids. The CDR3 nucleotides are TGCGCCAGCAGCTTACAGGCGAACACTGAAGCTTTCTTT. This codes for CASSLQANTEAFF. Looking up the rest from reference TRBV5-1 and TRBJ1-1 gives the full variable domain: KAGVTQTPRYLIKTRGQQVTLSCSPISGHRSVSWYQQTPGQGLQFLFEYFSETQRNKGNFPGRFSGRQFSNSRSEMNVSTLELGDSALYLCASSLQANTEAFFGQGTRLTVV.

The chain uses TRBV18 and TRBJ1-1, with D hard to call. Germline loops: CDR1 KGHSH, CDR2 LQKENI. Trimming took 3 bases from V and 1 from J, leaving 9 bases between them. CDR3 length: 14 residues. The CDR3 sequence is CASSPVTENTEAFF. As DNA, the CDR3 is TGTGCCAGCTCACCCGTGACCGAGAACACTGAAGCTTTCTTT.

J is TRBJ1-3 and V is TRBV6-5; 7 bases agree with TRBD1. J lost 1 base, V lost 6 bases, and 3 bases had no gene match. This CDR3 is 14 amino acids long. In germline, CDR1 is MNHEY, CDR2 SVGAGI. CDR3 protein: CASSEQGSGNTIYF. CDR3 coding DNA: TGTGCCAGCAGCGAACAGGGGTCTGGAAACACCATATATTTT.

This clone has a single count. V gene TRBV5-1 combines with J gene TRBJ1-1; D not certain. V was pared by 0 bases and J by 1 base, with 7 bases between. The CDR3 is 14 residues long. Germline V gene data show CDR1 as SGHRS and CDR2 as YFSETQ. The CDR3 bases are TGCGCCAGCAGCTTGGCCTACGGGAACACTGAAGCTTTCTTT. Encoded protein: CASSLAYGNTEAFF.

The V gene is TRBV7-6, the J gene TRBJ2-1, with D possibly TRBD2 on 6 matching bases. The V and J ends lost 8 bases and 3 bases respectively, with 8 bases between them. Germline V gene lookup returns CDR1 SGHVS and CDR2 FNYEAQ. This CDR3 has 12 residues. This CDR3 is CASGRLYNEQFF. The DNA for the CDR3 is TGTGCCAGCGGGAGGCTCTACAATGAGCAGTTCTTC. Based on the CDR3 plus reference TRBV7-6 and TRBJ2-1, the full variable domain is GAGVSQSPRYKVTKRGQDVALRCDPISGHVSLYWYRQALGQGPEFLTYFNYEAQQDKSGLPNDRFSAERPEGSISTLTIQRTEQRDSAMYRCASGRLYNEQFFGPGTRLTVL.

V gene TRBV28 combines with J gene TRBJ1-1, with 7 bases aligning to TRBD1. With V trimmed by 0 bases and J by 5 bases, 9 bases remained unmatched. Germline values: CDR1 MDHEN, CDR2 SYDVKM. The CDR3 length is 16 residues. In DNA form, the CDR3 reads TGTGCCAGCAGTTTATGGATGACAGGGAGCAAGACTGAAGCTTTCTTT. It yields the protein CASSLWMTGSKTEAFF.

On this clone: This specimen includes other DNA sequences encoding the same CDR3. The J gene is TRBJ1-6, the V gene TRBV5-6; perhaps TRBD1 as D (6 bases). The V end lost 4 bases, the J end lost 5 bases, and 19 bases lay between the germline ends. There are 17 residues in the CDR3. From germline, CDR1 is SGHDT and CDR2 YYEEEE. The CDR3 bases are TGTGCCAGCAGCGGGACACAGGGTGCCTTCAATAATTCACCCCTCCACTTT. This gives the protein CASSGTQGAFNNSPLHF.

The V gene is TRBV2, the J gene TRBJ1-1; 7 bases map to TRBD1. Losses at the gene ends were 2 bases for V and 1 base for J; bases not matched to a gene: 4. The CDR3 totals 15 residues. The germline CDR1 and CDR2 sequences are SNHLY and FYNNEI. CDR3 amino acids: CASSEQGGANTEAFF. The CDR3 region has the DNA TGTGCCAGCAGTGAACAGGGGGGGGCGAACACTGAAGCTTTCTTT.

The chain couples TRBV11-3 to TRBJ1-1; D ambiguous. CDR1 SGHNT and CDR2 YENEEA come from the germline V gene. V was trimmed by 1 base and J by 5 bases, leaving 8 bases between them. This CDR3 contains 13 residues. The CDR3 nucleotides read TGTGCCAGCAGCTTAGGTGTAGGGACTGAAGCTTTCTTT. Its translation: CASSLGVGTEAFF.

The CDR3 loop is CASSLAPGLNIQYF. The CDR3 DNA follows: TGTGCCAGCAGCTTAGCCCCGGGTTTGAACATTCAGTACTTC. This chain joins TRBV7-8 and TRBJ2-4; D remains ambiguous. This CDR3 has 14 residues. V was shortened by 0 bases and J by 7 bases, with 10 bases between the two germline ends. Germline V gene data show CDR1 as SGHVS and CDR2 as FQNEAQ.

CDR3 sequence reads: CASSSGGGRDTDTQYF. As DNA, the CDR3 is TGTGCCAGCAGTTCCGGAGGGGGGCGAGACACAGATACGCAGTATTTT. The rearrangement joins TRBV2 to TRBJ2-3; D tentatively reads TRBD1 or TRBD2 (6 bases each). Germline V gives CDR1 SNHLY, CDR2 FYNNEI. The CDR3 is 16 amino acids. The ends were cut back, 5 bases at V and 2 bases at J, with 17 bases in the middle. Filled out from reference TRBV2 and TRBJ2-3, the complete variable domain reads EPEVTQTPSHQVTQMGQEVILRCVPISNHLYFYWYRQILGQKVEFLVSFYNNEISEKSEIFDDQFSVERPDGSNFTLKIRSTKLEDSAMYFCASSSGGGRDTDTQYFGPGTRLTVL.

The rearrangement links TRBV6-1 to TRBJ1-1; D remains unclear. This CDR3 comprises 13 residues. Germline CDR1 reads MNHNS; CDR2 reads SASEGT. Deletions cut 7 bases from V and 1 base from J, with 10 bases between. The CDR3 DNA is TGTGCCAGCAACAAACCCACGAACACTGAAGCTTTCTTT. This gives the protein CASNKPTNTEAFF.

The chain couples TRBV5-5 to TRBJ1-2; 9 nucleotides agree with TRBD1. CDR3 size: 14 residues. Germline CDR1 reads SGHKS; CDR2 reads YYEKEE (reference sequence). The J segment lost 5 bases and the V segment lost 4 bases, leaving 6 bases of the junction unmatched. The CDR3 loop reads CASSQGQGWYGYTF. In DNA form, the CDR3 reads TGTGCCAGCAGCCAGGGACAGGGCTGGTATGGCTACACCTTC. The full variable domain, in which reference TRBV5-5 and TRBJ1-2 provide the parts outside the CDR3, is DAGVTQSPTHLIKTRGQQVTLRCSPISGHKSVSWYQQVLGQGPQFIFQYYEKEERGRGNFPDRFSARQFPNYSSELNVNALLLGDSALYLCASSQGQGWYGYTFGSGTRLTVV.

This sequence joins TRBV11-3 and TRBJ2-3, with D possibly being TRBD2 (6 bases). Germline CDR1 SGHNT, CDR2 YENEEA. Trimming took off 5 bases at V and 3 bases at J, with 15 bases between the two ends. The CDR3 spans 15 residues. Here the CDR3 DNA reads TGTGCCAGCAGCCCCGGTCTGGGGGGAACAGATACGCAGTATTTT. Translating it yields CASSPGLGGTDTQYF.

This clone has only one observation. This sequence joins TRBV11-3 and TRBJ2-7; TRBD1 matches 9 bases. The CDR3 has 13 residues. J was trimmed by 7 bases and V by 2 bases; bases with no gene match: 3. From germline, CDR1 is SGHNT and CDR2 YENEEA. DNA of the CDR3: TGTGCCAGCAGCTTAACAGGGGGCCGGGAGCAGTACTTC. It yields the protein CASSLTGGREQYF.

The chain couples TRBV11-2 to TRBJ2-5; no clear D gene. The CDR3 has 15 amino acids. V dropped 5 bases and J dropped 7 bases, with 20 bases sitting between them. Germline loops: CDR1 SGHAT, CDR2 FQNNGV. The CDR3, as DNA: TGTGCCAGCAGCCGCGGACCCGATGCCGGCAGGACCCAGTACTTC. Its translation is CASSRGPDAGRTQYF.

This clone has more than one count but fewer than ten. V and J are TRBV19 and TRBJ2-3, with a possible D match to TRBD2 (5 bases). This CDR3 has 16 residues. V dropped 4 bases and J dropped 4 bases, with 18 bases sitting between them. CDR1 LNHDA and CDR2 SQIVND come from the germline V gene (reference sequence). The CDR3 coding sequence is TGTGCCAGTAGTAGCCCGAAGCATCGGGGTCCAGATACGCAGTATTTT. Amino acid sequence: CASSSPKHRGPDTQYF.

The chain joins TRBV18 to TRBJ1-1; the match to TRBD1 covers 9 bases. Germline V gene lookup returns CDR1 KGHSH and CDR2 LQKENI. The CDR3 extends over 16 amino acids. The V gene end was trimmed by 3 bases and the J gene end by 4 bases; junction bases not matched to a gene: 9. The CDR3 reads CASSPIGQGTGTEAFF. The CDR3, as DNA: TGTGCCAGCTCACCGATAGGACAGGGGACGGGCACTGAAGCTTTCTTT. Full variable domain (outside the CDR3, taken from reference TRBV18 and TRBJ1-1): NAGVMQNPRHLVRRRGQEARLRCSPMKGHSHVYWYRQLPEEGLKFMVYLQKENIIDESGMPKERFSAEFPKEGPSILRIQQVVRGDSAAYFCASSPIGQGTGTEAFFGQGTRLTVV.

The chain joins TRBV7-9 to TRBJ2-2, with D possibly being TRBD1 (5 bases). Germline V gene data show CDR1 as SEHNR and CDR2 as FQNEAQ (reference sequence). The ends were cut back, 6 bases at V and 5 bases at J, with 7 bases in the middle. This CDR3 contains 12 residues. Here the CDR3 DNA reads TGTGCCAGCAGGGGGCAAACCGGGGAGCTGTTTTTT. It yields the protein CASRGQTGELFF.

The V call is TRBV13, the J call TRBJ2-7; 7 positions agree with TRBD1. From germline, CDR1 is PRHDT and CDR2 FYEKMQ (reference sequence). V shed 5 bases and J 2 bases; nucleotides not matched to a gene: 9. This CDR3 has 15 residues. The CDR3 here is CASSPTGQGAYEQYF. CDR3 nucleotides: TGTGCCAGCAGCCCCACGGGGCAGGGGGCCTACGAGCAGTACTTC.

This chain links TRBV28 with TRBJ2-1; maybe TRBD1 (7 bases). CDR1 and CDR2 (germline): MDHEN, SYDVKM. V was trimmed by 4 bases and J by 7 bases, leaving 23 bases between them. This CDR3 has 17 amino acids. CDR3 sequence (DNA): TGTGCCAGCAGTTCGCAGGGCAGGGGGGCGCGTTCAAATGAGCAGTTCTTC. This translates into CASSSQGRGARSNEQFF.

The chain uses TRBV15 and TRBJ2-7; 7 bases line up with TRBD1. V lost 0 bases to trimming and J lost 0 bases; unmatched junction nucleotides: 11. The CDR3 spans 18 residues. CDR1 LNHNV and CDR2 YYDKDF come from the germline V gene (reference sequence). CDR3 protein: CATSRERFRTGSSYEQYF. The CDR3 DNA is TGTGCCACCAGCAGAGAGAGATTCAGGACAGGTAGCTCCTACGAGCAGTACTTC. Based on the CDR3 plus reference TRBV15 and TRBJ2-7, the full variable domain is DAMVIQNPRYQVTQFGKPVTLSCSQTLNHNVMYWYQQKSSQAPKLLFHYYDKDFNNEADTPDNFQSRRPNTSFCFLDIRSPGLGDTAMYLCATSRERFRTGSSYEQYFGPGTRLTVT.

The V and J genes are TRBV7-9 and TRBJ1-2; D is unclear. This CDR3 is built from 12 residues. The germline V and J ends were trimmed by 0 bases and 6 bases, with 5 bases remaining between them. The germline V gene has CDR1 SEHNR and CDR2 FQNEAQ (reference sequence). The CDR3 nucleotides read TGTGCCAGCAGCTTAGCTTCTCATGGCTACACCTTC. It encodes CASSLASHGYTF.

This sequence joins TRBV7-2 and TRBJ2-7, with D perhaps matching TRBD1 (5 bases). The CDR3 spans 14 residues. Between the trimmed V and J ends, which lost 5 bases and 2 bases, there was a span of 13 bases. Germline lookup yields CDR1 SGHTA and CDR2 FQGNSA. The chain's CDR3 is CASSPRTQTYEQYF. DNA for the CDR3: TGTGCCAGCAGCCCTCGGACACAAACCTACGAGCAGTACTTC.

In this sample, this clone turned up a few times. This chain joins TRBV19 and TRBJ2-7; D gene uncertain. The CDR3 has 12 residues. Trimming took 5 bases from V and 6 from J, leaving 11 bases between them. Germline V gene data show CDR1 as LNHDA and CDR2 as SQIVND (reference sequence). This chain's CDR3 is CASSYLSGEQYF. As DNA, the CDR3 is TGTGCCAGTAGTTACCTCTCGGGCGAGCAGTACTTC.

This clone was observed once. The chain recombines TRBV7-9 with TRBJ1-4; possibly TRBD1 for D (6 bases). This CDR3 region has 16 residues. Germline V lookup: CDR1 SEHNR, CDR2 FQNEAQ (reference sequence). Trimming left V 5 bases short and J 0 bases short, with 13 bases between. CDR3 nucleotides: TGTGCCAGCAGCATTCGACGGACAGCAACTAATGAAAAACTGTTTTTT. Amino acids: CASSIRRTATNEKLFF.